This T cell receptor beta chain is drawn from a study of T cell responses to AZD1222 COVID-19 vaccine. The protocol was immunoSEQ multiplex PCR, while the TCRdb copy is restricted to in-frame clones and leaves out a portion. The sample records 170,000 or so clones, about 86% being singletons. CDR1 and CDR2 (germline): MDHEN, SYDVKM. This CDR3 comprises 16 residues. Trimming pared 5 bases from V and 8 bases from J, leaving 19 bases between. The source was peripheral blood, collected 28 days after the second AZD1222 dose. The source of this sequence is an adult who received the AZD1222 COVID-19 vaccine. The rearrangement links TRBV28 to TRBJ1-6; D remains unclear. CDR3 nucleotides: TGTGCCAGCAGTCCGCTAAACCCGACGGACGATTCACCCCTCCACTTT. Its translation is CASSPLNPTDDSPLHF.